The next 9 T cell receptor beta chains were all read from a single sample in a study of T cell responses to AZD1222 COVID-19 vaccine. Data came from immunoSEQ multiplex PCR; TCRdb stores just in-frame clones and leaves some out. Of fewer than 150,000 clones in the sample, 90% to 95% were seen once. Sequencing used peripheral blood, obtained 28 days after the second AZD1222 dose. The source is an adult who received the AZD1222 COVID-19 vaccine.

The chain couples TRBV9 to TRBJ1-1, with D maybe TRBD1 (6 bases). V was shortened by 0 bases and J by 2 bases, with 11 bases between the two germline ends. The germline gives CDR1 SGDLS, CDR2 YYNGEE. There are 15 residues in the CDR3. CDR3 sequence reads: CASSVGGQQNTEAFF. The DNA for the CDR3 is TGTGCCAGCAGCGTAGGCGGACAGCAAAACACTGAAGCTTTCTTT.

The V call is TRBV2, the J call TRBJ1-2; no reliable D call. The CDR3 totals 13 residues. CDR1 SNHLY and CDR2 FYNNEI come from the germline V gene. V gave up 3 bases and J gave up 4 bases, with 9 bases separating them. The CDR3 sequence: CASSDHPSYGYTF. In DNA form, the CDR3 reads TGTGCCAGCAGTGATCACCCCTCCTATGGCTACACCTTC.

This chain connects TRBV5-5 to TRBJ2-7; possible D gene TRBD2, 5 bases. The germline gives CDR1 SGHKS, CDR2 YYEKEE (reference sequence). The CDR3 runs 14 residues. With 0 bases removed from V and 6 bases from J, the gap between germline ends came to 13 bases. CDR3 region: CASSLEVGEVEQYF. CDR3 nucleotide sequence: TGTGCCAGCAGCTTGGAGGTGGGAGAGGTCGAGCAGTACTTC.

The V and J genes are TRBV28 and TRBJ2-3; D ambiguous. The V gene lost 3 bases and the J gene lost 2 bases, with 12 bases spanning the gap. The CDR3 runs 15 residues. Germline V gives CDR1 MDHEN, CDR2 SYDVKM. The CDR3, as DNA: TGTGCCAGCAGTTTTTACTGGCCTTTCACAGATACGCAGTATTTT. As protein: CASSFYWPFTDTQYF.

This chain uses TRBV28 with TRBJ2-3, with D possibly TRBD2 on 6 matching bases. The CDR3 totals 14 residues. V dropped 8 bases and J dropped 3 bases, with 15 bases sitting between them. Germline loops: CDR1 MDHEN, CDR2 SYDVKM. The CDR3 is CASAVGGFTDTQYF. The CDR3, as DNA: TGTGCCAGCGCCGTTGGGGGGTTTACAGATACGCAGTATTTT.

The chain is built from TRBV24-1 and TRBJ1-5, with D tentatively TRBD1 (5 bases). The CDR3 is 12 residues long. Germline V gene data show CDR1 as KGHDR and CDR2 as SFDVKD. V shed 9 bases and J shed 9 bases, with 14 bases lying between them. The CDR3: CATQGSTGPQHF. CDR3 bases: TGTGCCACCCAAGGGTCCACAGGGCCCCAGCATTTT.

The chain has TRBV4-2 and TRBJ1-1; D ambiguous. Germline V gives CDR1 LGHNA, CDR2 YNFKEQ. The CDR3 contains 11 residues. Trimming left V 4 bases short and J 6 bases short, with 6 bases between. The CDR3 is CASSRGPEAFF. The DNA for the CDR3 is TGTGCCAGCAGCCGAGGCCCTGAAGCTTTCTTT.

The chain is built from TRBV6-5 and TRBJ1-5; TRBD1 matches 8 bases. V gave up 6 bases and J gave up 7 bases; unmatched junction bases: 5. The CDR3 consists of 13 residues. CDR1 and CDR2 from the germline V gene are MNHEY and SVGAGI. In DNA, the CDR3 is TGTGCCAGCAGGCAGGACAGGGACCAGCCCCAGCATTTT. Translation gives CASRQDRDQPQHF.

The chain couples TRBV7-3 to TRBJ1-1; no reliable D call. The CDR3 spans 13 residues. CDR1 and CDR2 from the germline V gene are SGHTA and FQGTGA. The V end was cut by 1 base, the J end by 1 base, with 4 bases between. CDR3 nucleotide sequence: TGTGCCAGCAGCTTAAATGGGAACACTGAAGCTTTCTTT. This codes for CASSLNGNTEAFF.